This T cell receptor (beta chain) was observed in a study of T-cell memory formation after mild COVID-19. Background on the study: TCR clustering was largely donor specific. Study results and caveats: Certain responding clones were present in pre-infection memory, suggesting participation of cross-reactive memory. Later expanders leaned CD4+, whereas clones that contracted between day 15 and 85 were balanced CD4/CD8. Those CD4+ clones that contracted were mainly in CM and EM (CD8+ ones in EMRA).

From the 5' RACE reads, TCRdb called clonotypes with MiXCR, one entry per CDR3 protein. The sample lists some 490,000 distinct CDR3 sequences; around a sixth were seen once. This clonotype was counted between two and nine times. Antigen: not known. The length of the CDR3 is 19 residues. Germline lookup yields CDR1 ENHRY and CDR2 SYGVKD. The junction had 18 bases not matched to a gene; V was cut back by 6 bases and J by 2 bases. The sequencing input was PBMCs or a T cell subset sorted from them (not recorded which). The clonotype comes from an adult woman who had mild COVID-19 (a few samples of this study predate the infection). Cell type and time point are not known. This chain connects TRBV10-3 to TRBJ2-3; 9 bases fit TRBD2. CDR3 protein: CAIRSPKPLEREDTDTQYF. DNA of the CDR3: TGTGCCATCAGATCCCCGAAGCCTCTCGAGCGGGAGGACACAGATACGCAGTATTTT.